Listed below are T cell receptor beta chains from one sample, sequenced in a study of blood T cell repertoires in COVID-19. The repertoire was sequenced with immunoSEQ multiplex PCR; TCRdb's copy has only in-frame clones and lacks some. The data hold 150,000 or so clones, with roughly four fifths observed a single time. Sample: peripheral blood. Receptors were obtained from a man aged 65-85 years who had recovered from COVID-19. CDR3s include the opening cysteine and the closing phenylalanine or tryptophan. A D gene is named only where the DNA matches it firmly. Rows give clone size only sometimes, using once, few, many, or a class for an expanded clone.

len: 13
d_gene: .
v_gene: TRBV30
j_gene: TRBJ1-2
abundance: .
CDR3nt: TGTGCCTGGAGTGTGGAGGGGAGATATGGCTACACCTTC
CDR3aa: CAWSVEGRYGYTF

len: 17
d_gene: TRBD1
v_gene: TRBV27
j_gene: TRBJ1-6
abundance: .
CDR3nt: TGTGCCAGCGCGACTAAACAGGGGCCCTCCTATAATTCACCCCTCCACTTT
CDR3aa: CASATKQGPSYNSPLHF

len: 17
d_gene: TRBD2
v_gene: TRBV6-6
j_gene: TRBJ2-7
abundance: .
CDR3nt: TGTGCCAGCAGTCGGACTAGCGGGAGGGTAAAGTCCTACGAGCAGTACTTC
CDR3aa: CASSRTSGRVKSYEQYF

len: 13
d_gene: .
v_gene: TRBV5-1
j_gene: TRBJ2-3
abundance: .
CDR3nt: TGCGCCAGCAGCCCCGGGACAACAGATACGCAGTATTTT
CDR3aa: CASSPGTTDTQYF

len: 15
d_gene: TRBD2
v_gene: TRBV11-3
j_gene: TRBJ2-1
abundance: .
CDR3nt: TGTGCCAGCAGCTTAACTAGCGGGCCGTACAATGAGCAGTTCTTC
CDR3aa: CASSLTSGPYNEQFF

len: 13
d_gene: .
v_gene: TRBV11-2
j_gene: TRBJ2-7
abundance: few
CDR3nt: TGTGCCAGCAGCTTAGGAGAGGGATACGAGCAGTACTTC
CDR3aa: CASSLGEGYEQYF

len: 17
d_gene: .
v_gene: TRBV6-1
j_gene: TRBJ2-1
abundance: .
CDR3nt: TGTGCCAGCAGTGAAGTGGGGGTTAGCGGCTCCTACAATGAGCAGTTCTTC
CDR3aa: CASSEVGVSGSYNEQFF

len: 16
d_gene: TRBD1
v_gene: TRBV27
j_gene: TRBJ1-3
abundance: once
CDR3nt: TGTGCCAGCAGTAGGGACAGGGCTCACTCTGGAAACACCATATATTTT
CDR3aa: CASSRDRAHSGNTIYF

len: 16
d_gene: TRBD1
v_gene: TRBV9
j_gene: TRBJ1-2
abundance: few
CDR3nt: TGTGCCAGCAGCGTCGGGACAGGGGGCGCAAGCTATGGCTACACCTTC
CDR3aa: CASSVGTGGASYGYTF

len: 15
d_gene: TRBD2
v_gene: TRBV7-3
j_gene: TRBJ2-3
abundance: .
CDR3nt: TGTGCCAGCGGGACTAGCGGGAGTAGGCCAGATACGCAGTATTTT
CDR3aa: CASGTSGSRPDTQYF

len: 15
d_gene: .
v_gene: TRBV28
j_gene: TRBJ1-5
abundance: .
CDR3nt: TGTGCCAGCAGCGTCCCGGCGGGGACGGGTCAGCCCCAGCATTTT
CDR3aa: CASSVPAGTGQPQHF

len: 11
d_gene: TRBD1
v_gene: TRBV29-1
j_gene: TRBJ1-2
abundance: .
CDR3nt: TGCAGTACAGGGGCTAACTATGGCTACACCTTC
CDR3aa: CSTGANYGYTF

len: 12
d_gene: TRBD1
v_gene: TRBV9
j_gene: TRBJ2-2
abundance: .
CDR3nt: TGTGCCACCGGACAGGGGAACGGGGAGCTGTTTTTT
CDR3aa: CATGQGNGELFF

len: 16
d_gene: .
v_gene: TRBV19
j_gene: TRBJ2-2
abundance: .
CDR3nt: TGTGCCAGTAGACACCATGGCAGGACTAACACCGGGGAGCTGTTTTTT
CDR3aa: CASRHHGRTNTGELFF

len: 17
d_gene: .
v_gene: TRBV5-1
j_gene: TRBJ1-1
abundance: once
CDR3nt: TGCGCCAGCAGCTTGGGGATGCGGGTAAATATGAACACTGAAGCTTTCTTT
CDR3aa: CASSLGMRVNMNTEAFF

len: 14
d_gene: .
v_gene: TRBV14
j_gene: TRBJ2-1
abundance: .
CDR3nt: TGTGCCAGCAGCCCGTTCAGTCTTAACAATGAGCAGTTCTTC
CDR3aa: CASSPFSLNNEQFF

len: 15
d_gene: TRBD1
v_gene: TRBV19
j_gene: TRBJ1-5
abundance: .
CDR3nt: TGTGCCAGTAGTATGTGGACAGGGGTCAGCCAGCCCCAGCATTTT
CDR3aa: CASSMWTGVSQPQHF

len: 17
d_gene: TRBD1
v_gene: TRBV28
j_gene: TRBJ2-7
abundance: once
CDR3nt: TGTGCCAGCAGCTCCGCCGGGACAGGGGACTTCTCCTACGAGCAGTACTTC
CDR3aa: CASSSAGTGDFSYEQYF

len: 14
d_gene: .
v_gene: TRBV27
j_gene: TRBJ1-6
abundance: .
CDR3nt: TGTGCCAGCAGTTTCGACAGTCCTAATTCACCCCTCCACTTT
CDR3aa: CASSFDSPNSPLHF

len: 15
d_gene: .
v_gene: TRBV5-1
j_gene: TRBJ2-2
abundance: .
CDR3nt: TGCGCCAGCAGCTTATTCCGCCAGGGGACCGGGGAGCTGTTTTTT
CDR3aa: CASSLFRQGTGELFF

len: 14
d_gene: TRBD1
v_gene: TRBV7-7
j_gene: TRBJ2-7
abundance: .
CDR3nt: TGTGCTAGCAGCCCGGACAGGGTTAGTACCGAGCAGTACTTC
CDR3aa: CASSPDRVSTEQYF

len: 14
d_gene: .
v_gene: TRBV6-5
j_gene: TRBJ2-1
abundance: .
CDR3nt: TGTGCCAGCAGAGCTCTCAGGAGGGCCCATGAGCAGTTCTTC
CDR3aa: CASRALRRAHEQFF

len: 14
d_gene: TRBD1
v_gene: TRBV5-1
j_gene: TRBJ1-4
abundance: .
CDR3nt: TGCGCCAGCAGCGCACGGACAGGGAATGAAAAACTGTTTTTT
CDR3aa: CASSARTGNEKLFF

len: 12
d_gene: TRBD1
v_gene: TRBV29-1
j_gene: TRBJ2-3
abundance: .
CDR3nt: TGCAGCGCAACAGGGGGCTTAGATACGCAGTATTTT
CDR3aa: CSATGGLDTQYF

len: 13
d_gene: .
v_gene: TRBV6-5
j_gene: TRBJ1-2
abundance: .
CDR3nt: TGTGCCAGCACCAGACAGACAACTATGAGCTACACCTTC
CDR3aa: CASTRQTTMSYTF

len: 15
d_gene: .
v_gene: TRBV28
j_gene: TRBJ2-2
abundance: .
CDR3nt: TGTGCCAGCAGTTTAGTAGGGAGGTCGACCGGGGAGCTGTTTTTT
CDR3aa: CASSLVGRSTGELFF

len: 12
d_gene: .
v_gene: TRBV18
j_gene: TRBJ2-1
abundance: .
CDR3nt: TGTGCCAGCTCACCAGGAGTTTATGAGCAGTTCTTC
CDR3aa: CASSPGVYEQFF

len: 14
d_gene: TRBD2
v_gene: TRBV19
j_gene: TRBJ2-4
abundance: .
CDR3nt: TGTGCCAGTAGTCGTTGGGCGGGAGAAGGCATTCAGTACTTC
CDR3aa: CASSRWAGEGIQYF

len: 17
d_gene: .
v_gene: TRBV3-1/TRBV3-2
j_gene: TRBJ2-6
abundance: many
CDR3nt: TGTGCCAGCAGCCAAGATTCAACAGGGTATGGGGCCAACGTCCTGACTTTC
CDR3aa: CASSQDSTGYGANVLTF

len: 15
d_gene: .
v_gene: TRBV5-4
j_gene: TRBJ2-7
abundance: once
CDR3nt: TGTGCCAGCAGCTCGGATGGAGGGGGCACCGTCGAGCAGTACTTC
CDR3aa: CASSSDGGGTVEQYF

len: 14
d_gene: TRBD2
v_gene: TRBV9
j_gene: TRBJ2-7
abundance: .
CDR3nt: TGTGCCAGCTCGCCGGGACTAGCGATCCACGAGCAGTACTTC
CDR3aa: CASSPGLAIHEQYF

len: 13
d_gene: .
v_gene: TRBV27
j_gene: TRBJ1-6
abundance: .
CDR3nt: TGTGCCAGCAGTTTTACAGGGCCCTCGCCCCTCCACTTT
CDR3aa: CASSFTGPSPLHF

len: 14
d_gene: TRBD1
v_gene: TRBV6-5
j_gene: TRBJ1-1
abundance: .
CDR3nt: TGTGCCATCATTCCGGGACAGGTCGTAACTGAAGCTTTCTTT
CDR3aa: CAIIPGQVVTEAFF

len: 18
d_gene: TRBD1
v_gene: TRBV7-8
j_gene: TRBJ1-5
abundance: .
CDR3nt: TGTGCCAGCAGCTTAGGGGACAGGCCCCTAAATAGCAATCAGCCCCAGCATTTT
CDR3aa: CASSLGDRPLNSNQPQHF

len: 14
d_gene: .
v_gene: TRBV6-5
j_gene: TRBJ2-5
abundance: .
CDR3nt: TGTGCCAGCAGTTCTCGACTCCTCGAAGAGACCCAGTACTTC
CDR3aa: CASSSRLLEETQYF

len: 13
d_gene: .
v_gene: TRBV25-1
j_gene: TRBJ1-2
abundance: .
CDR3nt: TGTGCCAGCAGTGGGACACAGAACTATGGCTACACCTTC
CDR3aa: CASSGTQNYGYTF

len: 20
d_gene: TRBD1
v_gene: TRBV14
j_gene: TRBJ2-1
abundance: .
CDR3nt: TGTGCCAGCAGCCACCTACAGGGGAAGGGATTGACGAGCTCCTACAATGAGCAGTTCTTC
CDR3aa: CASSHLQGKGLTSSYNEQFF

len: 16
d_gene: TRBD2
v_gene: TRBV5-1
j_gene: TRBJ2-3
abundance: .
CDR3nt: TGCGCCAGCAGCACCAACCCGGGACTAGTGGTAGATACGCAGTATTTT
CDR3aa: CASSTNPGLVVDTQYF

len: 16
d_gene: .
v_gene: TRBV9
j_gene: TRBJ2-2
abundance: .
CDR3nt: TGTGCCAGCAGCTCCTCCGGGACTCTAAGCACCGGGGAGCTGTTTTTT
CDR3aa: CASSSSGTLSTGELFF

len: 16
d_gene: .
v_gene: TRBV5-1
j_gene: TRBJ2-1
abundance: .
CDR3nt: TGCGCCAGCAGCTTGGTACGAACGGAGATTAACAATGAGCAGTTCTTC
CDR3aa: CASSLVRTEINNEQFF

len: 13
d_gene: TRBD1
v_gene: TRBV30
j_gene: TRBJ1-2
abundance: .
CDR3nt: TGTGCCTGGAGCAGGGGGCAGGACTATGGCTACACCTTC
CDR3aa: CAWSRGQDYGYTF

len: 16
d_gene: .
v_gene: TRBV7-3
j_gene: TRBJ2-1
abundance: .
CDR3nt: TGTGCCAGCAGCCTCTCACCCGGGACTCCTTACAATGAGCAGTTCTTC
CDR3aa: CASSLSPGTPYNEQFF

len: 17
d_gene: TRBD1
v_gene: TRBV15
j_gene: TRBJ2-7
abundance: .
CDR3nt: TGTGCCACCAGCAGAGATGGGGCGGGACAGGGAATCTACGAGCAGTACTTC
CDR3aa: CATSRDGAGQGIYEQYF

len: 15
d_gene: TRBD1
v_gene: TRBV5-1
j_gene: TRBJ2-5
abundance: few
CDR3nt: TGCGCCAGCAGCTTAACAGGGGGTAACCAAGAGACCCAGTACTTC
CDR3aa: CASSLTGGNQETQYF

len: 14
d_gene: TRBD1
v_gene: TRBV19
j_gene: TRBJ1-6
abundance: few
CDR3nt: TGTGCCAGTACCCTGACAGGGCAGCAGACACCCCTCCACTTT
CDR3aa: CASTLTGQQTPLHF

len: 16
d_gene: TRBD2
v_gene: TRBV4-1
j_gene: TRBJ2-4
abundance: .
CDR3nt: TGCGCCAGCAGCCAAGTTGGGACTATAGCCAAAAACATTCAGTACTTC
CDR3aa: CASSQVGTIAKNIQYF

len: 12
d_gene: .
v_gene: TRBV18
j_gene: TRBJ1-1
abundance: .
CDR3nt: TGTGCCAGCTCCGGGAACGACCTTGCGGCTTTCTTT
CDR3aa: CASSGNDLAAFF

len: 16
d_gene: TRBD2
v_gene: TRBV3-1/TRBV3-2
j_gene: TRBJ2-1
abundance: .
CDR3nt: TGTGCCAGCAGCCAAGGGAGACTAGCGGGAGGGGCTGAGCAGTTCTTC
CDR3aa: CASSQGRLAGGAEQFF

len: 11
d_gene: .
v_gene: TRBV29-1
j_gene: TRBJ1-3
abundance: .
CDR3nt: TGCAGCGCTGGAACAGAAAACACCATATATTTT
CDR3aa: CSAGTENTIYF

len: 14
d_gene: TRBD1
v_gene: TRBV6-5
j_gene: TRBJ2-2
abundance: .
CDR3nt: TGTGCCAGCTTGCCGGGACAGGTGACCGGGGAGCTGTTTTTT
CDR3aa: CASLPGQVTGELFF

len: 18
d_gene: TRBD2
v_gene: TRBV6-1
j_gene: TRBJ2-1
abundance: .
CDR3nt: TGTGCCAGCAGTGAAGATGGTGGCGGGAGCAGGCCCTACAATGAGCAGTTCTTC
CDR3aa: CASSEDGGGSRPYNEQFF

len: 15
d_gene: .
v_gene: TRBV15
j_gene: TRBJ2-1
abundance: .
CDR3nt: TGTGCCACCAGCAGAGATCCAGTAGCCCACAATGAGCAGTTCTTC
CDR3aa: CATSRDPVAHNEQFF

len: 14
d_gene: .
v_gene: TRBV5-6
j_gene: TRBJ1-1
abundance: few
CDR3nt: TGTGCCAGCAGCGAAGACACTAGGAACACTGAAGCTTTCTTT
CDR3aa: CASSEDTRNTEAFF

len: 18
d_gene: TRBD2
v_gene: TRBV4-3
j_gene: TRBJ2-4
abundance: .
CDR3nt: TGCGCCAGCAGCCAAGAAGCTCTAGCGGGGGCCGTGGGAAACATTCAGTACTTC
CDR3aa: CASSQEALAGAVGNIQYF

len: 15
d_gene: TRBD2
v_gene: TRBV3-1/TRBV3-2
j_gene: TRBJ2-7
abundance: .
CDR3nt: TGTGCCAGCAGCCAAGATCGGACTAGTTTCTACGAGCAGTACTTC
CDR3aa: CASSQDRTSFYEQYF